The 6 T cell receptor beta chains listed next were all sequenced from one sample in a study of cytomegalovirus exposure and HLA in healthy donors. The PCR employed 60 Vbeta primers together with 13 Jbeta primers. The method was immunoSEQ multiplex PCR; TCRdb's version includes in-frame clones alone and lacks a portion of them. The data hold 90,000 or so clones, with 60% to 85% observed a single time. Sequenced material: PBMCs. Receptors originate from a boy between 10 and 17 years old in good health and CMV-seronegative.

Turning to this clone: This same CDR3 is encoded by further DNA sequences in the sample. The CDR3 loop reads CASSFPQGSRNTEAFF. The CDR3 DNA reads as TGTGCCAGCAGCTTCCCCCAGGGGTCGAGGAACACTGAAGCTTTCTTT. The chain carries TRBV7-2 and TRBJ1-1, with D possibly TRBD1 on 6 matching bases. The germline V gene has CDR1 SGHTA and CDR2 FQGNSA. This CDR3 has 16 residues. Trimming cost V 3 bases and J 1 base, with 15 bases left between them.

The chain is built from TRBV30 and TRBJ2-5; TRBD2 is a possible D gene (5 bases). There are 12 residues in the CDR3. V lost 1 base and J 4 bases, leaving 7 bases between the germline ends. In germline, CDR1 is GTSNPN, CDR2 SVGIG (reference sequence). CDR3 coding DNA: TGTGCCTGGAGTGGAGGGTCAGAGACCCAGTACTTC. Encoded protein: CAWSGGSETQYF.

V gene TRBV11-2 combines with J gene TRBJ1-1; TRBD1 is a possible D gene (5 bases). V was pared by 0 bases and J by 4 bases, with 12 bases between. CDR3 length: 15 residues. CDR1 SGHAT and CDR2 FQNNGV come from the germline V gene. The DNA for the CDR3 is TGTGCCAGCAGCTTAGAGGGGGGGTCGGGCACTGAAGCTTTCTTT. It encodes CASSLEGGSGTEAFF.

This sequence joins TRBV5-1 and TRBJ1-4, with a weak D call TRBD1 (5 bases). V was cut by 0 bases and J by 0 bases, with 9 bases left in between. The germline CDR1 and CDR2 sequences are SGHRS and YFSETQ. This CDR3 is 16 amino acids long. CDR3 nucleotides: TGCGCCAGCAGCTTGGAGCAGGGCCCAACTAATGAAAAACTGTTTTTT. Amino acids: CASSLEQGPTNEKLFF.

The chain recombines TRBV10-3 with TRBJ1-5; D unresolved. Germline CDR1 reads ENHRY; CDR2 reads SYGVKD. This CDR3 region has 13 residues. Deletions cut 7 bases from V and 5 bases from J, with 12 bases between. The chain's CDR3 is CAITWAGHQPQHF. The DNA for the CDR3 is TGTGCCATCACATGGGCAGGCCATCAGCCCCAGCATTTT.

This clone occurred a few times. Other DNA sequences within the sample encode an identical CDR3. This chain uses TRBV28 with TRBJ1-5, with unresolved D. The CDR3 loop spans 12 amino acids. Trimming pared 3 bases from V and 7 bases from J, leaving 7 bases between. In germline, CDR1 is MDHEN, CDR2 SYDVKM. CDR3 loop: CASSLWSQPQHF. The CDR3, as DNA: TGTGCCAGCAGTTTGTGGAGCCAGCCCCAGCATTTT.